This T cell receptor beta chain was sequenced during a study of blood T cell repertoires in COVID-19. Overall study: Sources were T cells, B-cell-depleted T cells, or PBMCs; the material itself was cDNA or gDNA.

The assay was immunoSEQ multiplex PCR, and TCRdb's table has in-frame clones only and misses some. The sample has some 160,000 clones; about four fifths are singletons. Germline lookup yields CDR1 SGHAT and CDR2 FQNNGV. With 2 bases removed from V and 5 bases from J, the gap between germline ends came to 12 bases. The CDR3 extends over 14 amino acids. Sequencing was performed on peripheral blood. The chain uses TRBV11-2 and TRBJ2-5; D remains ambiguous. This sequence was found in a man between 65 and 80 years old with active or convalescent COVID-19. The CDR3 DNA sequence: TGTGCCAGCAGCTTATACGCGGCCCGGGAGACCCAGTACTTC. It is translated as CASSLYAARETQYF.